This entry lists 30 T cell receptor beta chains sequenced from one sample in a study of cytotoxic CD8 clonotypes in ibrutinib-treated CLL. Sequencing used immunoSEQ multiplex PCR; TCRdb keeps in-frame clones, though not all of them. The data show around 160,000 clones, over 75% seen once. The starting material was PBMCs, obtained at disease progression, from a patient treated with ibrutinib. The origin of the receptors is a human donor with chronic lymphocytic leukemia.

The CDR3 loop reads CASSSRDAYEQYF. The CDR3 DNA reads TGTGCCAGCAGTTCCCGGGACGCCTACGAGCAGTACTTC. This chain links TRBV28 with TRBJ2-7, with D perhaps matching TRBD1 or TRBD2 (5 bases each). V lost 4 bases to trimming and J lost 2 bases, with 9 bases between them. Germline V lookup: CDR1 MDHEN, CDR2 SYDVKM. CDR3 size: 13 residues. Combining the CDR3 with reference TRBV28 and TRBJ2-7 gives the whole variable domain DVKVTQSSRYLVKRTGEKVFLECVQDMDHENMFWYRQDPGLGLRLIYFSYDVKMKEKGDIPEGYSVSREKKERFSLILESASTNQTSMYLCASSSRDAYEQYFGPGTRLTVT.

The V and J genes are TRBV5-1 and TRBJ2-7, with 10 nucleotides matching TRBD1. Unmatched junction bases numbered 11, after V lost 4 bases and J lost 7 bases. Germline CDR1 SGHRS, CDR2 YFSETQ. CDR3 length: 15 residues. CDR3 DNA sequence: TGCGCCAGCAGCATAACCGGGACAGGGGACCGGGAGCAGTACTTC. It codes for CASSITGTGDREQYF. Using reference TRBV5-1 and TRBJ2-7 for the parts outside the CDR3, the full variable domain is KAGVTQTPRYLIKTRGQQVTLSCSPISGHRSVSWYQQTPGQGLQFLFEYFSETQRNKGNFPGRFSGRQFSNSRSEMNVSTLELGDSALYLCASSITGTGDREQYFGPGTRLTVT.

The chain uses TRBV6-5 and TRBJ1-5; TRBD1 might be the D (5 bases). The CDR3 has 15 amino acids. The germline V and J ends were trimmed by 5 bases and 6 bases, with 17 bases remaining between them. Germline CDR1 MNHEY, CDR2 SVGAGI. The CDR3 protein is CASSLVGGASQPQHF. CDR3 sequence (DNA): TGTGCCAGCAGTCTCGTCGGAGGGGCAAGTCAGCCCCAGCATTTT.

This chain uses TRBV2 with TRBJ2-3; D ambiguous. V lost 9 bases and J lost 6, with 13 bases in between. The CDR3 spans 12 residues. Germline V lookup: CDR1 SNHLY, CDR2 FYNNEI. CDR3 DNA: TGTGCCAGTCTGTATTACAGCGATACGCAGTATTTT. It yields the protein CASLYYSDTQYF. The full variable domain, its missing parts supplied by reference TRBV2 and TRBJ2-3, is EPEVTQTPSHQVTQMGQEVILRCVPISNHLYFYWYRQILGQKVEFLVSFYNNEISEKSEIFDDQFSVERPDGSNFTLKIRSTKLEDSAMYFCASLYYSDTQYFGPGTRLTVL.

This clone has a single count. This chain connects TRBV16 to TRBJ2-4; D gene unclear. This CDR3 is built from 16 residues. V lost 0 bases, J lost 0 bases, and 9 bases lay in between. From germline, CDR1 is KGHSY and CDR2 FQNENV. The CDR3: CASSQSDPIAKNIQYF. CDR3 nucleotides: TGTGCCAGCAGCCAATCGGACCCAATAGCCAAAAACATTCAGTACTTC.

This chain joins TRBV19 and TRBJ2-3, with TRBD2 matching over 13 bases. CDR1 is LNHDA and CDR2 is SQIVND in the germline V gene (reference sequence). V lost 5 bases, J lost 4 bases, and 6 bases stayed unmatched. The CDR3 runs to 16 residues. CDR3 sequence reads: CASSVTSGRLADTQYF. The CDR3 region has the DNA TGTGCCAGTAGTGTGACTAGCGGGAGGCTTGCAGATACGCAGTATTTT.

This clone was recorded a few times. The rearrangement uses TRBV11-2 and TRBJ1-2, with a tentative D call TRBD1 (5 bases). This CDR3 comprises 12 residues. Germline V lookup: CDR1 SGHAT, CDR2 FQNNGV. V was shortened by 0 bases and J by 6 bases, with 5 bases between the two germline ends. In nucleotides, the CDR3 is TGTGCCAGCAGCTTAGAAGGGGATGGCTACACCTTC. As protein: CASSLEGDGYTF. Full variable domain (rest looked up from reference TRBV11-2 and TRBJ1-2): EAGVAQSPRYKIIEKRQSVAFWCNPISGHATLYWYQQILGQGPKLLIQFQNNGVVDDSQLPKDRFSAERLKGVDSTLKIQPAKLEDSAVYLCASSLEGDGYTFGSGTRLTVV.

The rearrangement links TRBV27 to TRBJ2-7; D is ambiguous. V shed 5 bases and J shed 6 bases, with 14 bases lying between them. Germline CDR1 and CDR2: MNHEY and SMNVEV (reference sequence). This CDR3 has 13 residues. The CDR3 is CASSPATKPEQYF. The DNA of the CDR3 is TGTGCCAGCAGTCCCGCAACGAAGCCCGAGCAGTACTTC.

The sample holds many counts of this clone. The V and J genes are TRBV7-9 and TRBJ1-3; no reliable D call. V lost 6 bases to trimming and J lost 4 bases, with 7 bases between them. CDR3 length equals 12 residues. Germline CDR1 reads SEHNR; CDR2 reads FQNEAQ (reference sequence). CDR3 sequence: CASRPRGNTIYF. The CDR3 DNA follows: TGTGCCAGCAGACCTAGAGGAAACACCATATATTTT.

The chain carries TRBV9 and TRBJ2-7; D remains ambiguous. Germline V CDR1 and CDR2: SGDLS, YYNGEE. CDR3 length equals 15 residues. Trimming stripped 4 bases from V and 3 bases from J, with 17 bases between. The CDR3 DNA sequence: TGTGCCAGCAGCTCGTCCCCTGGCAGATACTACGAGCAGTACTTC. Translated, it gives CASSSSPGRYYEQYF.

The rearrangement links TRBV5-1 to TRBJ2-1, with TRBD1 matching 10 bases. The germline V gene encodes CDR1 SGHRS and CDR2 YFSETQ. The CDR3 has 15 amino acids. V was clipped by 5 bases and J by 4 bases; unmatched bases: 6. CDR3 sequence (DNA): TGCGCCAGCAGTACCGGGACAGGGGTGTACAATGAGCAGTTCTTC. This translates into CASSTGTGVYNEQFF.

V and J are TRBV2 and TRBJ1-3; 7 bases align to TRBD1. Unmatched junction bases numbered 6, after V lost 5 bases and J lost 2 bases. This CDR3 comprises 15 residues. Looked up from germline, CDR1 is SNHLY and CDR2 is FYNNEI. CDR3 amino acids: CASSRTGTAGNTIYF. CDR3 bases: TGTGCCAGCAGTCGTACCGGGACAGCTGGAAACACCATATATTTT.

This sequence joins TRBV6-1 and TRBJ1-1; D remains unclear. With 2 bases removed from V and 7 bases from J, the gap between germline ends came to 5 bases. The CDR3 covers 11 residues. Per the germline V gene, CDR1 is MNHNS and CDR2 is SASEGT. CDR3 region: CASSERGEAFF. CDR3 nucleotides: TGTGCCAGCAGTGAACGGGGTGAAGCTTTCTTT.

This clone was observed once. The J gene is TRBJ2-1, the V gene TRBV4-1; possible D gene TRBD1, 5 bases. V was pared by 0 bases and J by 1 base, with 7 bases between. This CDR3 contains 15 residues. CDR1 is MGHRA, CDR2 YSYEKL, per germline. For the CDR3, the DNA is TGCGCCAGCAGCCAAGAGCAGGGTTCCTACAATGAGCAGTTCTTC. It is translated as CASSQEQGSYNEQFF.

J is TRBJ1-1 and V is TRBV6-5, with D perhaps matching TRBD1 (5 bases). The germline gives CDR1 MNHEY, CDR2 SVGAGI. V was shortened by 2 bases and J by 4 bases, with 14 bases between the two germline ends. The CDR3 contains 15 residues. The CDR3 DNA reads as TGTGCCAGCAGTTACGGGGGTGAGTTGAGCACTGAAGCTTTCTTT. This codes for CASSYGGELSTEAFF.

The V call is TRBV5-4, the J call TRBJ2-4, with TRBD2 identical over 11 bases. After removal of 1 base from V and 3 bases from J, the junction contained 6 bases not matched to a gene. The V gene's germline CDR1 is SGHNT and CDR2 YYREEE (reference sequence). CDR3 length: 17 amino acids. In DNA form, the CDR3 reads TGTGCCAGCAGCTTGTCTAGCGGGAGGTCAGACAAAAACATTCAGTACTTC. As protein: CASSLSSGRSDKNIQYF.

DNA for the CDR3: TGTGCCAGCAAACCACGACCGGACACTGAAGCTTTCTTT. As protein: CASKPRPDTEAFF. The chain recombines TRBV19 with TRBJ1-1; D uncertain. The V and J ends lost 9 bases and 3 bases respectively, with 14 bases between them. The CDR3 consists of 13 residues. CDR1 and CDR2 from the germline V gene are LNHDA and SQIVND (reference sequence).

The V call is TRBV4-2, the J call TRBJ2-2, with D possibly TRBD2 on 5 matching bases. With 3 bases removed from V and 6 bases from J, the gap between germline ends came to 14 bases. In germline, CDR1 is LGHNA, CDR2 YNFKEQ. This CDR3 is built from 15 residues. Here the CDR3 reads CASSQERVVAGELFF. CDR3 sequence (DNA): TGTGCCAGCAGCCAGGAGAGGGTAGTCGCCGGGGAGCTGTTTTTT.

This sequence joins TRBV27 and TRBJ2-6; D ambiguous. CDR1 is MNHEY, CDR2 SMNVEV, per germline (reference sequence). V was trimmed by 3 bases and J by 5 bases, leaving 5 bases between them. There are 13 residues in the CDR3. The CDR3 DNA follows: TGTGCCAGCAGTTTGTCCAGGGCCAACGTCCTGACTTTC. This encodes CASSLSRANVLTF.

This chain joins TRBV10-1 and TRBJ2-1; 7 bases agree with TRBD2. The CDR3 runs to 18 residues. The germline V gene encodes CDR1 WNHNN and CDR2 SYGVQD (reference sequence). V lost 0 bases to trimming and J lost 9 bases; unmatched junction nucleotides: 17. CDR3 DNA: TGCGCCAGCAGTGAGTCCTCCGAGACTAGCTTCGAGATTGGTGAGCAGTTCTTC. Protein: CASSESSETSFEIGEQFF.

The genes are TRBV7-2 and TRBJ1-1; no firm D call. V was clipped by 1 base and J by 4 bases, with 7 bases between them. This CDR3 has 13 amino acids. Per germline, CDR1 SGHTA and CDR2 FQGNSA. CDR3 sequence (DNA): TGTGCCAGCAGCTTAGTTATTCGCACTGAAGCTTTCTTT. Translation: CASSLVIRTEAFF. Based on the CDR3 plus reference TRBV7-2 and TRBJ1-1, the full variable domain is GAGVSQSPSNKVTEKGKDVELRCDPISGHTALYWYRQSLGQGLEFLIYFQGNSAPDKSGLPSDRFSAERTGGSVSTLTIQRTQQEDSAVYLCASSLVIRTEAFFGQGTRLTVV.

In DNA form, the CDR3 reads TGCAGCGTTGGACAGGTTTCCACTGAAGCTTTCTTT. This gives the protein CSVGQVSTEAFF. This chain connects TRBV29-1 to TRBJ1-1, with a weak D call TRBD1 (6 bases). This CDR3 is 12 amino acids long. Germline values: CDR1 SQVTM, CDR2 ANQGSEA. V was pared by 4 bases and J by 4 bases, with 10 bases between. The whole variable domain, remainder taken from reference TRBV29-1 and TRBJ1-1, is SAVISQKPSRDICQRGTSLTIQCQVDSQVTMMFWYRQQPGQSLTLIATANQGSEATYESGFVIDKFPISRPNLTFSTLTVSNMSPEDSSIYLCSVGQVSTEAFFGQGTRLTVV.

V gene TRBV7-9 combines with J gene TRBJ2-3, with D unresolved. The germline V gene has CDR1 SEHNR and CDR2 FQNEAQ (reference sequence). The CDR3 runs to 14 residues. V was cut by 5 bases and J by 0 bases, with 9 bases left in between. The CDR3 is CASSRDTSTDTQYF. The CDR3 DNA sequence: TGTGCCAGCAGCCGTGATACTAGCACAGATACGCAGTATTTT.

The CDR3, as DNA: TGTGCCAGCAGCTTAATACCATCAGGTTATAGCGAGCAGTACTTC. It specifies CASSLIPSGYSEQYF. J is TRBJ2-7 and V is TRBV11-2, with D hard to call. The CDR3 runs 15 residues. The germline gives CDR1 SGHAT, CDR2 FQNNGV. V lost 2 bases, J lost 6 bases, and 17 bases lay in between. Drawing the rest from reference TRBV11-2 and TRBJ2-7, the complete variable domain is EAGVAQSPRYKIIEKRQSVAFWCNPISGHATLYWYQQILGQGPKLLIQFQNNGVVDDSQLPKDRFSAERLKGVDSTLKIQPAKLEDSAVYLCASSLIPSGYSEQYFGPGTRLTVT.

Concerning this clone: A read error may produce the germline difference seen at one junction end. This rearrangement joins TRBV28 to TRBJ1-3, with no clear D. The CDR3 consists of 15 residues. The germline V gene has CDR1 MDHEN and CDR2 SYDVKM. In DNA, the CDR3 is TGTGCGAGCAGTCTGCAAGAGGGTCCTGGAAACACCATATATTTT. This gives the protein CASSLQEGPGNTIYF.

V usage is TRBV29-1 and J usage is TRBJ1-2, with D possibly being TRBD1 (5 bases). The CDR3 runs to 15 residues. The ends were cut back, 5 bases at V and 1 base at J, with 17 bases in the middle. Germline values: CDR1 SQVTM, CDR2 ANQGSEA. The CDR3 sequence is CSVYRPTGDNYGYTF. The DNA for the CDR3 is TGCAGCGTTTACAGACCGACGGGGGATAACTATGGCTACACCTTC.

Written as DNA, the CDR3 is TGTGCCAGTAGTGCCGGGACTAGTCGGGGCCACGAGCAGTACTTC. Protein: CASSAGTSRGHEQYF. V gene TRBV19 combines with J gene TRBJ2-7, with 8 nucleotides matching TRBD2. The CDR3 has 15 residues. J lost 5 bases, V lost 5 bases, and 11 bases had no gene match. Germline V gene lookup returns CDR1 LNHDA and CDR2 SQIVND (reference sequence).

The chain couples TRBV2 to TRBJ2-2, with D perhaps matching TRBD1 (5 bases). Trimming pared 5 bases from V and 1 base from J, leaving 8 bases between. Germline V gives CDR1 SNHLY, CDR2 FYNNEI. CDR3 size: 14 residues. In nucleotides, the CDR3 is TGTGCCAGCAGTTTCACAGGGAACACCGGGGAGCTGTTTTTT. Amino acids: CASSFTGNTGELFF.

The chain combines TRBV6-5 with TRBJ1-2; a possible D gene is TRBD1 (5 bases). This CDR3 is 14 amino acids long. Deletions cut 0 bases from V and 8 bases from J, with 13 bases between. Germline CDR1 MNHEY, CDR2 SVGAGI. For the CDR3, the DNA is TGTGCCAGCAGTTACTCGAGGCAGGGAGGGGGCTACACCTTC. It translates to CASSYSRQGGGYTF.

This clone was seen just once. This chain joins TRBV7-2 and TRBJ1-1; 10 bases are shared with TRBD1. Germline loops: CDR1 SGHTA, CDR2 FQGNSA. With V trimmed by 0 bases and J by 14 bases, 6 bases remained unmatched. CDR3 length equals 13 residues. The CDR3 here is CASSLAGQGPSFF. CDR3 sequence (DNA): TGTGCCAGCAGCTTAGCGGGACAGGGGCCAAGCTTCTTT.